Below, 19 T cell receptor beta chains from the same sample are listed, as sequenced in a study of blood T cell repertoires in COVID-19. The repertoire was sequenced with immunoSEQ multiplex PCR; TCRdb's copy has only in-frame clones and lacks some. The sample comprises about 300,000 clones, approximately 90% of which are singletons, and about 6% rests with the top ten. Sequencing was performed on PBMCs or T cells enriched from blood (not recorded which). All receptors come from a woman aged 25 to 45 who had recovered from COVID-19.

The chain is built from TRBV9 and TRBJ1-2; TRBD1 agrees at 9 bases. Unmatched junction bases numbered 12, after V lost 3 bases and J lost 6 bases. The CDR3 is 16 residues long. CDR1 and CDR2 from the germline V gene are SGDLS and YYNGEE. CDR3 in amino acids: CASSAWDRVNFDGYTF. DNA of the CDR3: TGTGCCAGCAGCGCCTGGGACAGGGTGAATTTTGATGGCTACACCTTC. Based on the CDR3 plus reference TRBV9 and TRBJ1-2, the full variable domain is DSGVTQTPKHLITATGQRVTLRCSPRSGDLSVYWYQQSLDQGLQFLIQYYNGEERAKGNILERFSAQQFPDLHSELNLSSLELGDSALYFCASSAWDRVNFDGYTFGSGTRLTVV.

V and J are TRBV7-8 and TRBJ1-1, with a weak D call TRBD1 (6 bases). The germline V and J ends were trimmed by 3 bases and 3 bases, with 11 bases remaining between them. The CDR3 contains 14 residues. Germline CDR1 and CDR2: SGHVS and FQNEAQ. The CDR3 reads CASSLGDTYTEAFF. The CDR3 DNA sequence: TGTGCCAGCAGCTTGGGGGACACTTACACTGAAGCTTTCTTT.

This sequence joins TRBV5-1 and TRBJ2-3; 10 nucleotides match TRBD2. With V trimmed by 4 bases and J by 6 bases, 8 bases remained unmatched. Germline V gene data show CDR1 as SGHRS and CDR2 as YFSETQ. There are 15 residues in the CDR3. This CDR3 is CASSPQRGGGDTQYF. Here the CDR3 DNA reads TGCGCCAGCAGCCCTCAGCGGGGGGGCGGGGATACGCAGTATTTT.

This chain uses TRBV9 with TRBJ1-4, with 8 positions matching TRBD1. Losses at the gene ends were 2 bases for V and 6 bases for J; bases not matched to a gene: 6. Per germline, CDR1 SGDLS and CDR2 YYNGEE. The CDR3 contains 15 residues. CDR3 in DNA: TGTGCCAGCAGCGTGAGACAGGGGTGGGATGAAAAACTGTTTTTT. Translation gives CASSVRQGWDEKLFF.

The CDR3 DNA sequence: TGTGCCAGCAGCGTCGACGGCCGGGTAGTAGTAGCTTTCTTT. Protein product: CASSVDGRVVVAFF. This chain uses TRBV7-2 with TRBJ1-1; D is unclear. The germline CDR1 and CDR2 sequences are SGHTA and FQGNSA. The CDR3 runs 14 residues. Trimming shortened V by 5 bases and J by 10 bases, and 20 bases separated the two germline ends. The full variable domain, with the rest looked up from reference TRBV7-2 and TRBJ1-1, is GAGVSQSPSNKVTEKGKDVELRCDPISGHTALYWYRQSLGQGLEFLIYFQGNSAPDKSGLPSDRFSAERTGGSVSTLTIQRTQQEDSAVYLCASSVDGRVVVAFFGQGTRLTVV.

V and J are TRBV19 and TRBJ1-2; D remains ambiguous. The V end was cut by 10 bases, the J end by 7 bases, with 22 bases between. The CDR3 covers 14 residues. Germline values: CDR1 LNHDA, CDR2 SQIVND (reference sequence). In DNA, the CDR3 is TGTGCCACCGCCGGGTCCGGGGTTTATCCTGGCTACACCTTC. As protein: CATAGSGVYPGYTF.

The genes are TRBV6-5 and TRBJ2-2, with 8 bases identical to TRBD1. Germline CDR1 and CDR2: MNHEY and SVGAGI. The J segment lost 5 bases and the V segment lost 2 bases, leaving 1 base of the junction unmatched. The CDR3 totals 14 residues. CDR3: CASSYHRGTGELFF. The CDR3 bases are TGTGCCAGCAGTTACCACAGGGGGACCGGGGAGCTGTTTTTT.

The chain uses TRBV9 and TRBJ1-1; tentative D call: TRBD1 (5 bases). V was pared by 3 bases and J by 4 bases, with 10 bases between. Germline V gives CDR1 SGDLS, CDR2 YYNGEE. The length of the CDR3 is 13 residues. CDR3 region: CASSAGGATEAFF. Written as DNA, the CDR3 is TGTGCCAGCAGCGCCGGAGGGGCCACTGAAGCTTTCTTT. Variable domain in full (rest from reference TRBV9 and TRBJ1-1): DSGVTQTPKHLITATGQRVTLRCSPRSGDLSVYWYQQSLDQGLQFLIQYYNGEERAKGNILERFSAQQFPDLHSELNLSSLELGDSALYFCASSAGGATEAFFGQGTRLTVV.

The chain links TRBV6-5 to TRBJ2-1, with D maybe TRBD2 (5 bases). V lost 8 bases, J lost 0 bases, and 11 bases lay in between. The length of the CDR3 is 14 residues. Germline lookup yields CDR1 MNHEY and CDR2 SVGAGI. CDR3 nucleotides: TGTGCCAGCTGTCCGGGGAGCTCCTACAATGAGCAGTTCTTC. It is translated as CASCPGSSYNEQFF.

The chain uses TRBV14 and TRBJ2-3; D is unresolved. V was trimmed by 2 bases and J by 5 bases, leaving 8 bases between them. Germline V gene data show CDR1 as SGHDN and CDR2 as FVKESK. The CDR3 is 13 amino acids. The CDR3 nucleotides are TGTGCCAGCAGCCAACTCCCTCTAGATACGCAGTATTTT. Translation: CASSQLPLDTQYF.

CDR3 protein: CASSLVVQNNSPLHF. The CDR3 nucleotides are TGCGCCAGCAGCTTGGTTGTACAGAATAATTCACCCCTCCACTTT. This chain joins TRBV5-1 and TRBJ1-6; no clear D. The CDR3 covers 15 residues. Germline-derived CDR1 and CDR2 are SGHRS and YFSETQ. Trimming removed 0 bases from V and 5 bases from J, with 9 bases in between.

V and J are TRBV2 and TRBJ2-1; D may be TRBD1 (6 bases). The germline CDR1 and CDR2 sequences are SNHLY and FYNNEI. V was pared by 9 bases and J by 5 bases, with 11 bases between. The CDR3 is 12 amino acids. DNA for the CDR3: TGTGCCAGAGCCCCAGGGGACAATGAGCAGTTCTTC. Protein product: CARAPGDNEQFF.

A remark on this clone: Other DNA sequences in this specimen translate into the identical CDR3. The chain uses TRBV3-1 (or the pseudogene TRBV3-2) and TRBJ1-5; perhaps TRBD1 as D (5 bases). The CDR3 is made up of 14 amino acids. The V gene lost 0 bases and the J gene lost 4 bases, with 7 bases spanning the gap. The V gene's germline CDR1 is LGHDT and CDR2 YNNKEL (reference sequence). This CDR3 is CASSQDPGNQPQHF. The CDR3 DNA reads as TGTGCCAGCAGCCAAGACCCAGGGAATCAGCCCCAGCATTTT.

This sequence joins TRBV27 and TRBJ1-6; TRBD1 matches 8 bases. CDR1 and CDR2 from the germline V gene are MNHEY and SMNVEV (reference sequence). J gave up 9 bases and V 0 bases, and 7 bases lay outside the gene matches. The CDR3 runs 16 residues. Written as DNA, the CDR3 is TGTGCCAGCAGTTTATCGAGTGCAGGGGGCACTTCACCCCTCCACTTT. It codes for CASSLSSAGGTSPLHF.

CDR3 DNA sequence: TGTGCCAGCAGCTTATTGCAGGGGATTCATGGCTACACCTTC. This codes for CASSLLQGIHGYTF. The gene calls are TRBV7-9 and TRBJ1-2; possibly TRBD1 for D (6 bases). Germline V gene data show CDR1 as SEHNR and CDR2 as FQNEAQ (reference sequence). This CDR3 region has 14 residues. Trimming removed 2 bases from V and 6 bases from J, with 13 bases in between.

The chain employs TRBV3-1 (or the pseudogene TRBV3-2) and TRBJ2-1; TRBD1 aligns across 7 bases. Trimming took 0 bases from V and 7 from J; bases not matched to a gene: 9. Germline assignment: CDR1 LGHDT and CDR2 YNNKEL (reference sequence). This CDR3 has 16 residues. The CDR3: CASSQDRTAGGNEQFF. The CDR3 DNA follows: TGTGCCAGCAGCCAAGATCGGACGGCAGGGGGTAATGAGCAGTTCTTC.

V usage is TRBV5-8 and J usage is TRBJ1-4; maybe TRBD1 (5 bases). The CDR3 loop spans 14 amino acids. Looked up from germline, CDR1 is SGHTS and CDR2 is YDEGEE. V dropped 1 base and J dropped 8 bases, with 12 bases sitting between them. CDR3 loop: CASSLWQGNEKLFF. CDR3 in DNA: TGTGCCAGCAGCTTGTGGCAGGGTAACGAAAAACTGTTTTTT.

The rearrangement joins TRBV30 to TRBJ1-5; the D gene is possibly TRBD1 (6 bases). V dropped 2 bases and J dropped 0 bases, with 11 bases sitting between them. CDR1 is GTSNPN, CDR2 SVGIG, per germline (reference sequence). The CDR3 sequence is 15 residues long. DNA of the CDR3: TGTGCCTGGAGTCGGGGGGGGGCTAGCAATCAGCCCCAGCATTTT. Translated: CAWSRGGASNQPQHF.

This clone occurred a few times. This rearrangement joins TRBV5-1 to TRBJ1-3, with 7 bases fitting TRBD1. This CDR3 is 15 amino acids long. V lost 4 bases and J lost 7; bases outside the gene matches: 11. From germline, CDR1 is SGHRS and CDR2 YFSETQ. For the CDR3, the DNA is TGCGCCAGCAGCCCTACGACCGGGACAGAGAACACCATATATTTT. This sequence encodes CASSPTTGTENTIYF.